This paragraph reports one TCR beta chain. There are a few counts of this clonotype. Its antigen remains unidentified. Within one base of it there is no much larger clone, and no base qualities were kept. The sample's time point label is to be understood as: persistent/refractory GD, antithyroid drugs over 5 years with positive TRAb. RNA was extracted from PBMCs in TRIzol for both TCR sequencing and RNA sequencing. The diagnosis of Graves' disease was made according to American Thyroid Association guidelines. Patients for the study were recruited at an endocrinology department in Xi'an, China. Each patient gave approximately 9 milliliters of peripheral blood, collected in an EDTA anticoagulant tube. Ficoll Paque Plus density gradient separation was used to isolate PBMCs, and no further T cell sorting was done. RNA quality was checked with an Agilent 2100 Bioanalyzer and agarose gel, and concentration with a NanoDrop 2000.

Here V drops 0 bases and J drops 4 bases, and the junction holds 13 bases not matched to any gene. The CDR3 measures 19 amino acids from cysteine to phenylalanine. Kept here is only the CDR3 DNA, which spans 57 bases and is read in frame from base 1. CDR1 SGHRS and CDR2 YFSETQ were looked up in the germline V gene. This sample was taken from a study of regulatory T cells in long-lasting Graves disease (dated by TCRdb to the early 2020s). For the wider study: Persistent Graves' disease meant more than 5 years of antithyroid drug treatment with TSH receptor autoantibodies that stayed positive. Peripheral blood TCR sequencing and RNA sequencing compared persistent Graves' disease patients with newly diagnosed Graves' disease patients. The study took place in China and was registered as a clinical trial. A total of roughly 33 samples were covered by TCR sequencing, comprising around 13 persistent and approximately 20 newly diagnosed Graves' disease patients. Persistent Graves' disease patients in the clinical cohort had taken antithyroid drugs for 8 to 12 years on average. Study-wide findings and limitations: The authors acknowledged the small sample size as a limitation that may reduce accuracy. Preferential use of TRBV28, TRBJ1-2 and TRBJ2-5 was observed in persistent disease, whereas TRBV20-1 and TRBJ2-1 were favored in newly diagnosed disease. Only the TCR beta chain was sequenced and analyzed. Persistent Graves' disease patients showed lower TCR Shannon entropy and fewer highly expanded clones than newly diagnosed patients, suggesting clonal expansion. Because the primary lesion, thyroid tissue, could not be accessed, the study looked at peripheral blood alone. A larger number of public clonotypes was shared among persistent patients (around 2,500) than among newly diagnosed patients (around 970).

To prepare the library, multiplex PCR was applied. Sequencing was performed on an Illumina HiSeq 4000. CDR3 regions were amplified by Arm-PCR with iRepertoire HTBI primers to construct TCR beta libraries. Before sequencing, the PCR products underwent gel purification. The authors' analysis ran thus. Gene usage analysis of CDR3 amino acid clonotypes relied on the roughly 64 TRBV and 12 to 15 TRBJ segments identified across samples. COPE and FqMerger were used to merge the filtered high-quality paired reads into contigs. Contigs were aligned with BLAST to IMGT TRBV, TRBD and TRBJ reference genes, and CDR3 was defined per IMGT. Any clonotype with a frequency above 0.1% was counted as a highly expanded clone. Shannon entropy served as the measure of repertoire diversity, while the Gini coefficient captured V-J evenness. Public clonotypes were defined as clonotypes shared by more than one individual. The public sequencing data were trimmed at Q25 with fastp and processed into clonotypes with MiXCR by TCRdb, which kept only in-frame beta chains. Under each unique CDR3 protein, matching rows form one entry showing the most common genes and DNA. The V and J calls, along with clone size, are taken from TCRdb and not from the paper's own processing. This sample is represented by around 510,000 distinct CDR3 sequences; 20% of them were singletons. The leading ten clones occupy about 8.3% of the sample.

This sequence was found in a female donor with Graves disease. The chain uses TRBV5-1 and TRBJ2-6, and 7 bases in between align with TRBD1. This specimen was peripheral blood mononuclear cells (PBMCs), taken when the disease was refractory, from a patient treated with antithyroid drugs. Read as DNA, the sequence is TGCGCCAGCAGCTTGGATCGACAGGGCTCCTCTCTGGGGGCCAACGTCCTGACTTTC. Translated, it gives CASSLDRQGSSLGANVLTF. Supplemented by the reference TRBV5-1 and TRBJ2-6 proteins around the CDR3, the complete variable domain is KAGVTQTPRYLIKTRGQQVTLSCSPISGHRSVSWYQQTPGQGLQFLFEYFSETQRNKGNFPGRFSGRQFSNSRSEMNVSTLELGDSALYLCASSLDRQGSSLGANVLTFGAGSRLTVL.